These 10 T cell receptor beta chains were sequenced from one sample in a study of identical twins. TCRdb ran MiXCR on the 5' RACE reads and lists one entry per CDR3 protein. The data show hundreds of thousands of distinct CDR3 sequences, under 9% seen once. The same specimen was also included in a second study, on yellow fever vaccine responses in identical twins.

The specimen was PBMCs. All receptors come from a young woman in good health.

CDR3 coding DNA: TGTGCCAGCAGCTTGGGACCCAGCCCCGAGCAGTACTTC. Translating it yields CASSLGPSPEQYF. The chain carries TRBV7-9 and TRBJ2-7; the D gene could be TRBD1 or TRBD2 (5 bases each). The germline V and J ends were trimmed by 3 bases and 6 bases, with 12 bases remaining between them. CDR3 size: 13 residues. Germline V gene sequence: CDR1 SEHNR, CDR2 FQNEAQ (reference sequence).

Many counts were recorded for this clonotype. The chain joins TRBV5-5 to TRBJ1-2; 9 bases map to TRBD1. V shed 2 bases, J shed 4 bases, and the junction held 3 bases outside the gene matches. The CDR3 is 14 residues long. Germline CDR1 is SGHKS and CDR2 is YYEKEE (reference sequence). The CDR3 nucleotides are TGTGCCAGCAGCTTTGGGACAGGGACCTATGGCTACACCTTC. Protein sequence: CASSFGTGTYGYTF.

This clonotype has just a few counts. This chain links TRBV20-1 with TRBJ2-7; 10 bases map to TRBD2. The CDR3 has 15 amino acids. Trimming took 0 bases from V and 0 from J; bases not matched to a gene: 2. The germline gives CDR1 DFQATT, CDR2 SNEGSKA (reference sequence). CDR3 nucleotides: TGCAGTGCTAGAGACCCTAGCGGGAGCTCCTACGAGCAGTACTTC. Its translation is CSARDPSGSSYEQYF.

The genes are TRBV18 and TRBJ2-7; 8 bases agree with TRBD1. The CDR3 runs 13 residues. V shed 4 bases, J shed 5 bases, and the junction held 4 bases outside the gene matches. From germline, CDR1 is KGHSH and CDR2 LQKENI. CDR3 residues: CASSRKDRDEQYF. The CDR3 nucleotides are TGTGCCAGCTCACGAAAGGACAGGGACGAGCAGTACTTC.

This clonotype was found many times. This CDR3 is CSVNRVYNEQFF. CDR3 nucleotides: TGCAGCGTCAACAGGGTGTACAATGAGCAGTTCTTC. The chain carries TRBV29-1 and TRBJ2-1, with TRBD1 as a possible D gene (6 bases). The CDR3 sequence is 12 residues long. CDR1 is SQVTM, CDR2 ANQGSEA, per germline. V was pared by 6 bases and J by 4 bases, with 10 bases between.

This clonotype has a handful of counts. The chain is built from TRBV15 and TRBJ2-7; the D call may be TRBD1 or TRBD2 (5 bases each). The CDR3 loop spans 13 amino acids. V lost 3 bases, J lost 1 base, and 7 bases lay in between. Germline V gene data show CDR1 as LNHNV and CDR2 as YYDKDF (reference sequence). The CDR3 DNA reads TGTGCCACCAGCAGCTGGGGGTCCTACGAGCAGTACTTC. It translates to CATSSWGSYEQYF.

This clonotype was seen only a few times. The chain uses TRBV10-3 and TRBJ2-4, with D perhaps being TRBD1 or TRBD2 (6 bases each). V was pared by 2 bases and J by 9 bases, with 20 bases between. This CDR3 spans 16 amino acids. Germline V lookup: CDR1 ENHRY, CDR2 SYGVKD. The CDR3 bases are TGTGCCATCAGTGAGGGAACGGGACCGGGGGCGGGCATTCAGTACTTC. Protein: CAISEGTGPGAGIQYF.

In its sample, this clonotype was seen a few times. The rearrangement joins TRBV7-6 to TRBJ2-2, with unresolved D. V lost 2 bases to trimming and J lost 0 bases, with 28 bases between them. The CDR3 contains 22 residues. Germline V gene data show CDR1 as SGHVS and CDR2 as FNYEAQ. The CDR3 here is CASSLRAALPQFPVPNTGELFF. The CDR3 DNA follows: TGTGCCAGCAGCTTACGGGCCGCCCTGCCTCAATTCCCTGTTCCGAACACCGGGGAGCTGTTTTTT.

V is TRBV29-1 and J is TRBJ2-5; weak D call: TRBD1 (6 bases). Trimming shortened V by 6 bases and J by 2 bases, and 10 bases separated the two germline ends. From germline, CDR1 is SQVTM and CDR2 ANQGSEA. The CDR3 totals 12 residues. This CDR3 reads CSVLGQQETQYF. CDR3 sequence (DNA): TGCAGCGTACTCGGACAGCAAGAGACCCAGTACTTC.

The V call is TRBV28, the J call TRBJ2-7, with a tentative D call TRBD2 (6 bases). V was clipped by 5 bases and J by 0 bases, with 20 bases between them. The CDR3 is 17 amino acids. Germline assignment: CDR1 MDHEN and CDR2 SYDVKM. The CDR3 coding sequence is TGTGCCAGCAGTACCTCCCTGGGGGGTGCATCCTCCTACGAGCAGTACTTC. This translates into CASSTSLGGASSYEQYF.